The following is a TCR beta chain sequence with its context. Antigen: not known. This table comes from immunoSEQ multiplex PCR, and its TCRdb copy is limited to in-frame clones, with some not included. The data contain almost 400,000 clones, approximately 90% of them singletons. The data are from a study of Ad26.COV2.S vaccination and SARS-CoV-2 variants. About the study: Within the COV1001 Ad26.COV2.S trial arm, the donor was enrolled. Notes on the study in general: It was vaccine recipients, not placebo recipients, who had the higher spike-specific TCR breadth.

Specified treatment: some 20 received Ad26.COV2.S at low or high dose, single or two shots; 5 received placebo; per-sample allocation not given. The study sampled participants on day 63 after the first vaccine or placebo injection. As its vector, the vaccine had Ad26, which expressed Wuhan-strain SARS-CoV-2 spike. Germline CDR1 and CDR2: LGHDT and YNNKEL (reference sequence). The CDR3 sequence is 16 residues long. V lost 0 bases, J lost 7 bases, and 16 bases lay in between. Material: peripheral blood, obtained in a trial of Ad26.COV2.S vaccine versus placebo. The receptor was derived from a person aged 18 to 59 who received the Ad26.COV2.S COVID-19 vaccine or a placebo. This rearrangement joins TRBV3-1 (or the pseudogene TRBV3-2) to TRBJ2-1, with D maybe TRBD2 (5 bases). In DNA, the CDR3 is TGTGCCAGCAGCCAAGATCCGGGCACTAGTGTGAATGAGCAGTTCTTC. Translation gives CASSQDPGTSVNEQFF.